The 24 T cell receptor beta chains below were found in one sample sequenced in a study of beta chain features in type 1 diabetes. cDNA synthesis used the whole RNA isolate, giving expressed TCRB sequences. Produced via immunoSEQ multiplex PCR; TCRdb's table is partial and in-frame only. There are about 140,000 clones in the sample; roughly 9.7% occur only once, and about 0.6% lies in the top ten. The sequenced sample consisted of central memory CD4+ T cells from blood. These receptors were collected from a woman aged 40-49 years in good health.

A note on this clone: Different DNA sequences within this sample yield the same CDR3. V is TRBV2 and J is TRBJ2-1, with D possibly TRBD1 on 5 matching bases. The germline V gene has CDR1 SNHLY and CDR2 FYNNEI. V was cut by 4 bases and J by 1 base, with 8 bases left in between. This CDR3 region has 14 residues. In DNA form, the CDR3 reads TGTGCCAGCAGTGGCGACAGTTCCTACAATGAGCAGTTCTTC. Its protein product is CASSGDSSYNEQFF.

The sample holds a few counts of this clone. The chain is built from TRBV7-2 and TRBJ1-5; D not certain. This CDR3 has 12 amino acids. V gave up 2 bases and J gave up 5 bases, with 4 bases separating them. CDR1 is SGHTA and CDR2 is FQGNSA in the germline V gene. The CDR3 sequence is CASSLQDQPQHF. CDR3 DNA: TGTGCCAGCAGCTTACAGGATCAGCCCCAGCATTTT.

This clone was observed a few times. Other DNA sequences in this specimen translate into the identical CDR3. The chain carries TRBV5-1 and TRBJ2-5; the match to TRBD2 covers 8 bases. The CDR3 is 16 residues long. The V segment lost 2 bases and the J segment 2 bases; nucleotides outside the gene matches: 8. Looked up from germline, CDR1 is SGHRS and CDR2 is YFSETQ. CDR3 amino acids: CASSFGTSGAQETQYF. Written as DNA, the CDR3 is TGCGCCAGCAGCTTTGGGACTAGTGGCGCTCAAGAGACCCAGTACTTC. The full variable domain, with the rest looked up from reference TRBV5-1 and TRBJ2-5, is KAGVTQTPRYLIKTRGQQVTLSCSPISGHRSVSWYQQTPGQGLQFLFEYFSETQRNKGNFPGRFSGRQFSNSRSEMNVSTLELGDSALYLCASSFGTSGAQETQYFGPGTRLLVL.

The chain recombines TRBV6-1 with TRBJ2-1; 10 bases agree with TRBD2. Trimming removed 1 base from V and 7 bases from J; junction bases left unmatched: 10. The CDR3 contains 17 residues. Germline V gene data show CDR1 as MNHNS and CDR2 as SASEGT. The CDR3: CASSEGYSGGFGNEQFF. CDR3 nucleotide sequence: TGTGCCAGCAGTGAAGGGTATAGCGGGGGGTTTGGGAATGAGCAGTTCTTC.

The CDR3 protein is CAIRGTSPEQYF. The CDR3 coding sequence is TGTGCCATCAGGGGGACTAGCCCGGAGCAGTACTTC. The V and J genes are TRBV10-3 and TRBJ2-7; TRBD2 matches 9 bases. The trim removed 6 bases at V and 7 bases at J, leaving 4 bases unmatched. Germline V gives CDR1 ENHRY, CDR2 SYGVKD. This CDR3 contains 12 residues.

This clone was counted many times. This chain links TRBV23-1 with TRBJ2-7; D uncertain. TRBV23-1 is an ORF, and what it does is uncertain. CDR3 length equals 15 residues. V gave up 3 bases and J gave up 2 bases, with 14 bases separating them. CDR3 residues: CASSQGKSQTYEQYF. As DNA, the CDR3 is TGCGCCAGCAGTCAGGGCAAATCCCAAACCTACGAGCAGTACTTC.

Only a few counts were recorded for this clone. This clone may be a read error of a much larger clone one base away. The CDR3 DNA follows: TGTGCCAGCAGTGAAGGGGCGGACTATGGCTACACCTTC. It specifies CASSEGADYGYTF. The rearrangement uses TRBV6-5 and TRBJ1-2; TRBD1 is a possible D gene (5 bases). Trimming pared 5 bases from V and 3 bases from J, leaving 10 bases between. CDR1 is MNHEY and CDR2 is SVGAGI in the germline V gene. The CDR3 is 13 amino acids.

The V call is TRBV13, the J call TRBJ2-7, with 10 bases matching TRBD1. Looked up from germline, CDR1 is PRHDT and CDR2 is FYEKMQ (reference sequence). The CDR3 runs to 14 residues. J lost 4 bases, V lost 3 bases, and 3 bases had no gene match. CDR3 sequence: CASSLTGGAYEQYF. CDR3 DNA: TGTGCCAGCAGCTTGACAGGGGGCGCATACGAGCAGTACTTC.

This clone was seen more than once but under ten times. The rearrangement uses TRBV19 and TRBJ2-5; perhaps TRBD1 as D (6 bases). The V gene lost 3 bases and the J gene lost 3 bases, with 8 bases spanning the gap. Germline CDR1 reads LNHDA; CDR2 reads SQIVND (reference sequence). There are 13 residues in the CDR3. In DNA, the CDR3 is TGTGCCAGTAGTATCCCAGGGGAAGAGACCCAGTACTTC. As protein: CASSIPGEETQYF.

The chain employs TRBV5-1 and TRBJ1-2; D is undetermined. The ends were cut back, 0 bases at V and 0 bases at J, with 9 bases in the middle. Germline assignment: CDR1 SGHRS and CDR2 YFSETQ. This CDR3 spans 15 amino acids. The CDR3 loop reads CASSLESPANYGYTF. CDR3 coding DNA: TGCGCCAGCAGCTTGGAATCCCCAGCTAACTATGGCTACACCTTC.

The chain employs TRBV2 and TRBJ2-1; weak D call: TRBD1 (5 bases). This CDR3 is built from 15 residues. Germline-derived CDR1 and CDR2 are SNHLY and FYNNEI. Trimming removed 7 bases at V and 4 bases at J, with 17 bases between. The CDR3 bases are TGTGCCAGCACCCGACAGATCGCAAATTACAATGAGCAGTTCTTC. As protein: CASTRQIANYNEQFF.

The chain employs TRBV7-2 and TRBJ2-5; D may be TRBD1 (5 bases). The germline gives CDR1 SGHTA, CDR2 FQGNSA. V was clipped by 1 base and J by 2 bases, with 14 bases between them. CDR3 length: 16 amino acids. The CDR3 bases are TGTGCCAGCAGCTTAGACGGCAGGGCGGTACAAGAGACCCAGTACTTC. It encodes CASSLDGRAVQETQYF.

The sample holds a few counts of this clone. The chain employs TRBV5-1 and TRBJ2-1, with 8 bases that match TRBD2. J lost 7 bases, V lost 0 bases, and 6 bases had no gene match. The CDR3 sequence is 15 residues long. Per germline, CDR1 SGHRS and CDR2 YFSETQ. The CDR3 spells CASSLEAGGGNEQFF. The CDR3 DNA is TGCGCCAGCAGCTTGGAGGCGGGGGGCGGGAATGAGCAGTTCTTC. The full variable domain, in which reference TRBV5-1 and TRBJ2-1 provide the parts outside the CDR3, is KAGVTQTPRYLIKTRGQQVTLSCSPISGHRSVSWYQQTPGQGLQFLFEYFSETQRNKGNFPGRFSGRQFSNSRSEMNVSTLELGDSALYLCASSLEAGGGNEQFFGPGTRLTVL.

This chain uses TRBV6-6 with TRBJ2-1; the match to TRBD2 covers 9 bases. V gave up 6 bases and J gave up 9 bases; unmatched junction bases: 6. Germline V gene data show CDR1 as MNHNY and CDR2 as SVGAGI (reference sequence). This CDR3 contains 13 residues. CDR3 sequence (DNA): TGTGCCAGCAGCACAACTAGCGGGTCTGAGCAGTTCTTC. Translated: CASSTTSGSEQFF.

The table lists this clone with a few counts. The CDR3 here is CASSSQPGQLNTEAFF. The CDR3, as DNA: TGTGCCAGCAGCTCACAACCGGGACAGCTGAACACTGAAGCTTTCTTT. V is TRBV7-8 and J is TRBJ1-1; 7 bases fit TRBD1. The CDR3 sequence is 16 residues long. The ends lost 4 bases at V and 0 bases at J; junction bases unmatched: 8. Germline V CDR1 and CDR2: SGHVS, FQNEAQ.

This sequence joins TRBV4-1 and TRBJ2-4; D might be TRBD2 (5 bases). V shed 6 bases and J shed 6 bases, with 24 bases lying between them. Looked up from germline, CDR1 is MGHRA and CDR2 is YSYEKL. The CDR3 runs to 17 residues. The CDR3 DNA follows: TGCGCCAGCAGTTACGACCCAATTGGGGAAGGGAGAAACATTCAGTACTTC. This encodes CASSYDPIGEGRNIQYF.

CDR3 region: CASSPTSGEQFF. In DNA form, the CDR3 reads TGTGCCAGCAGTCCGACTAGCGGGGAGCAGTTCTTC. This chain connects TRBV2 to TRBJ2-1; 10 bases fit TRBD2. Trimming removed 5 bases from V and 10 bases from J; junction bases left unmatched: 2. Germline assignment: CDR1 SNHLY and CDR2 FYNNEI. The CDR3 extends over 12 amino acids.

This chain links TRBV10-2 with TRBJ2-7; 7 positions match TRBD2. CDR3 length equals 14 residues. V was pared by 0 bases and J by 3 bases, with 2 bases of the junction left unmatched. The germline CDR1 and CDR2 sequences are WSHSY and SAAADI. CDR3 protein: CASSESGLIYEQYF. CDR3 nucleotides: TGCGCCAGCAGTGAGTCGGGACTAATCTACGAGCAGTACTTC.

This clone was counted at least ten times. The V call is TRBV7-8, the J call TRBJ2-7, with D unresolved. Trimming removed 5 bases from V and 3 bases from J, with 14 bases in between. Germline V gene lookup returns CDR1 SGHVS and CDR2 FQNEAQ. This CDR3 contains 14 residues. This CDR3 reads CASSLRWVSYEQYF. In DNA, the CDR3 is TGTGCCAGCAGCCTGCGGTGGGTCAGCTACGAGCAGTACTTC.

The chain is built from TRBV5-4 and TRBJ2-4; D possibly corresponds to TRBD1 (6 bases). Germline V gene lookup returns CDR1 SGHNT and CDR2 YYREEE (reference sequence). CDR3 length equals 17 residues. The V end lost 0 bases, the J end lost 3 bases, and 16 bases lay between the germline ends. Here the CDR3 DNA reads TGTGCCAGCAGCTTGGGGGGGTGGACAGTCGGCAAAAACATTCAGTACTTC. It is translated as CASSLGGWTVGKNIQYF. Full variable domain (outside the CDR3, taken from reference TRBV5-4 and TRBJ2-4): ETGVTQSPTHLIKTRGQQVTLRCSSQSGHNTVSWYQQALGQGPQFIFQYYREEENGRGNFPPRFSGLQFPNYSSELNVNALELDDSALYLCASSLGGWTVGKNIQYFGAGTRLSVL.

This clone was seen more than once but under ten times. CDR3 coding DNA: TGTGCCAGCAGCTTGGCGGACCGCGGGGGTCGAGAGACCCAGTACTTC. Its translation is CASSLADRGGRETQYF. This sequence joins TRBV5-4 and TRBJ2-5, with 7 positions matching TRBD2. The V segment lost 0 bases and the J segment 4 bases; nucleotides outside the gene matches: 9. Germline V lookup: CDR1 SGHNT, CDR2 YYREEE (reference sequence). The CDR3 extends over 16 amino acids.

The chain employs TRBV18 and TRBJ2-1; TRBD1 matches at 11 bases. The CDR3 has 14 residues. With V trimmed by 6 bases and J by 5 bases, 3 bases remained unmatched. Germline V lookup: CDR1 KGHSH, CDR2 LQKENI. This chain's CDR3 is CASSAGQGDNEQFF. The DNA of the CDR3 is TGTGCCAGCTCCGCGGGACAGGGGGACAATGAGCAGTTCTTC.

This clone has more than one count but fewer than ten. The V call is TRBV6-6, the J call TRBJ1-5; TRBD1 might be the D (6 bases). This CDR3 region has 15 residues. Trimming stripped 5 bases from V and 8 bases from J, with 19 bases between. Germline CDR1 MNHNY, CDR2 SVGAGI (reference sequence). CDR3 in DNA: TGTGCCAGCAGTACGCCTTTGGGGGGGCTTAAGCCCCAGCATTTT. Translation gives CASSTPLGGLKPQHF.

This clone was seen only a few times. This chain's CDR3 is CASSLGGVNEQFF. The CDR3 nucleotides are TGTGCCAGCAGCTTAGGGGGGGTCAATGAGCAGTTCTTC. J is TRBJ2-1 and V is TRBV7-6; a weak D match, TRBD2 (6 bases). This CDR3 is 13 amino acids long. Germline V gene sequence: CDR1 SGHVS, CDR2 FNYEAQ. V was clipped by 1 base and J by 6 bases, with 7 bases between them. The full variable domain, with the rest looked up from reference TRBV7-6 and TRBJ2-1, is GAGVSQSPRYKVTKRGQDVALRCDPISGHVSLYWYRQALGQGPEFLTYFNYEAQQDKSGLPNDRFSAERPEGSISTLTIQRTEQRDSAMYRCASSLGGVNEQFFGPGTRLTVL.